A single count supports the clone carrying this T cell receptor beta chain. The sample is drawn from a study of blood T cell repertoires in COVID-19. About the research overall: Material from acute and convalescent COVID-19 was sourced from the United States, Italy and Spain.

In the original analysis: Reference gene primer amplification gave estimated nucleated cell counts. Clones were read by immunoSEQ multiplex PCR, and TCRdb kept only the in-frame ones, dropping some. V and J calls and clone size are given by that table; D and trimming were obtained from the DNA. The table records about 670,000 clones, 85% to 90% of them present only once. The length of the CDR3 is 16 residues. The germline V and J ends were trimmed by 0 bases and 2 bases, with 11 bases remaining between them. CDR1 MGHRA and CDR2 YSYEKL come from the germline V gene. Sequences were obtained from peripheral blood. The chain links TRBV4-1 to TRBJ1-3, with D perhaps TRBD1 (6 bases). The receptor was isolated from a woman aged 18 to 35 with acute or convalescent COVID-19. This CDR3 is CASSQEKQGTGNTIYF. CDR3 DNA: TGCGCCAGCAGCCAAGAAAAGCAGGGGACTGGAAACACCATATATTTT.